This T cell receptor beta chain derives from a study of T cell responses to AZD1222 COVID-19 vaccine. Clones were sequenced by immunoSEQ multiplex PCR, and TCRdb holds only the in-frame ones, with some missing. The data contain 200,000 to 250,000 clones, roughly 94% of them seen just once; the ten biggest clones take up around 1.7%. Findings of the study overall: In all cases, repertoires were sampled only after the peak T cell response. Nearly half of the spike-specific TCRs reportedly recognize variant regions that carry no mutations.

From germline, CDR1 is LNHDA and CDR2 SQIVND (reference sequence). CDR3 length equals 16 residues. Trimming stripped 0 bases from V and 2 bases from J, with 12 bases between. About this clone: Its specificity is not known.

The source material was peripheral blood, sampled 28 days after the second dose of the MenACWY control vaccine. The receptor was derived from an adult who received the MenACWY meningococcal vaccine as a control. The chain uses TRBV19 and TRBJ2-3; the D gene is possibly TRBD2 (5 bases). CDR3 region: CASSIEAAINTDTQYF. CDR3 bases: TGTGCCAGTAGTATAGAAGCGGCCATAAACACAGATACGCAGTATTTT.